This TCR beta chain was recorded in a study of memory CD8 T cells in hepatitis C reinfection. V was shortened by 3 bases and J by 9 bases, with 18 bases between the two germline ends. This CDR3 is 15 amino acids long. Germline V gene sequence: CDR1 MGHRA, CDR2 YSYEKL. As to time point: pre-reinfection, 55 to 20 weeks before reinfection detection. Sorted cells were sequenced directly ex vivo without any in vitro expansion. Sequencing used immunoSEQ multiplex PCR; TCRdb keeps in-frame clones, though not all of them. The profile shows 40,000 to 60,000 clones, under 90% of them singletons. This chain connects TRBV4-1 to TRBJ2-1; a possible D gene is TRBD2 (6 bases). The source of this sequence is a man younger than 30 with hepatitis C virus infection. Source material: naive CD8+ T cells sorted from blood. CDR3: CASSQEPGRGREQFF. The DNA of the CDR3 is TGCGCCAGCAGCCAGGAGCCTGGGCGGGGTCGTGAGCAGTTCTTC.